A single sample is the source of the 12 T cell receptor beta chains below, sequenced in a study of human thymus T cells. Sequencing was performed with immunoSEQ multiplex PCR; in TCRdb, only in-frame clones are kept and a portion is missing. The sample holds tens of thousands of clones; 90% to 95% are singletons and the top ten take about 0.03%. Thymic tissue was derived from resections collected during corrective heart surgery. Input material: thymus tissue. These TCRs come from a girl under two years old with a congenital heart defect but otherwise immunologically healthy.

CDR3 protein: CATSRGRTRTSGPYNEQFF. In DNA form, the CDR3 reads TGTGCCACCAGCAGAGGACGAACACGAACTAGCGGGCCCTACAATGAGCAGTTCTTC. The chain links TRBV15 to TRBJ2-1; 9 nucleotides line up with TRBD2. The CDR3 is made up of 19 amino acids. Germline V CDR1 and CDR2: LNHNV, YYDKDF (reference sequence). The V segment lost 1 base and the J segment 2 bases; nucleotides outside the gene matches: 12.

This chain uses TRBV27 with TRBJ2-7; TRBD2 matches at 12 bases. Trimming removed 4 bases from V and 3 bases from J; junction bases left unmatched: 16. CDR1 MNHEY and CDR2 SMNVEV come from the germline V gene (reference sequence). This CDR3 contains 19 residues. CDR3: CASSSPTSGSTDGVYEQYF. The CDR3 DNA reads TGTGCCAGCAGTTCGCCGACTAGCGGGAGTACCGATGGGGTCTACGAGCAGTACTTC.

The chain carries TRBV4-2 and TRBJ2-7; possibly TRBD1 for D (6 bases). This CDR3 spans 17 amino acids. The V and J ends lost 3 bases and 0 bases respectively, with 18 bases between them. Germline CDR1 LGHNA, CDR2 YNFKEQ. The CDR3 sequence is CASSHLPGTPSSYEQYF. DNA for the CDR3: TGTGCCAGCAGCCACCTACCCGGGACACCCAGCTCCTACGAGCAGTACTTC.

The J gene is TRBJ1-4, the V gene TRBV28; TRBD1 might be the D (5 bases). The CDR3 length is 15 residues. Germline V gene lookup returns CDR1 MDHEN and CDR2 SYDVKM. V shed 5 bases and J shed 7 bases, with 17 bases lying between them. This CDR3 is CASSHDSLQGEKLFF. CDR3 nucleotide sequence: TGTGCCAGCAGTCATGACAGCCTTCAGGGTGAAAAACTGTTTTTT. The full variable domain, in which reference TRBV28 and TRBJ1-4 provide the parts outside the CDR3, is DVKVTQSSRYLVKRTGEKVFLECVQDMDHENMFWYRQDPGLGLRLIYFSYDVKMKEKGDIPEGYSVSREKKERFSLILESASTNQTSMYLCASSHDSLQGEKLFFGSGTQLSVL.

V usage is TRBV28 and J usage is TRBJ2-7; perhaps TRBD2 as D (5 bases). Per the germline V gene, CDR1 is MDHEN and CDR2 is SYDVKM. V lost 3 bases and J 3 bases, leaving 12 bases between the germline ends. This CDR3 contains 14 residues. CDR3 DNA: TGTGCCAGCAGTTTCAAGAGGGTAAACTACGAGCAGTACTTC. Translated: CASSFKRVNYEQYF.

In DNA form, the CDR3 reads TGTGCCAGCTCACCAGAGGCCAGGTTCTACGAGCAGTACTTC. It codes for CASSPEARFYEQYF. The chain is built from TRBV18 and TRBJ2-7; D is unclear. Germline V gene sequence: CDR1 KGHSH, CDR2 LQKENI. The CDR3 length is 14 residues. V dropped 2 bases and J dropped 3 bases, with 11 bases sitting between them.

The V gene is TRBV27, the J gene TRBJ2-1; 12 bases agree with TRBD1. The CDR3 has 16 residues. CDR1 is MNHEY, CDR2 SMNVEV, per germline (reference sequence). The J segment lost 9 bases and the V segment lost 5 bases, leaving 11 bases of the junction unmatched. CDR3 amino acids: CASSRGDRGRLTEQFF. CDR3 DNA: TGTGCCAGCAGTCGGGGGGACAGGGGGCGCTTAACTGAGCAGTTCTTC.

The V and J genes are TRBV7-6 and TRBJ2-7, with TRBD2 matching over 8 bases. CDR1 and CDR2 from the germline V gene are SGHVS and FNYEAQ. The CDR3 runs 14 residues. Germline trimming cut 6 bases from V and 4 bases from J; bases unmatched to any gene: 8. In DNA form, the CDR3 reads TGTGCCAGCAGTCAGGGACTAGTTGGTTACGAGCAGTACTTC. Encoded protein: CASSQGLVGYEQYF.

The DNA of the CDR3 is TGCGCCAGCAGCTTGTTGACAGGGAGAAGCCAAGAGACCCAGTACTTC. Encoded protein: CASSLLTGRSQETQYF. This chain joins TRBV5-1 and TRBJ2-5, with 7 bases aligning to TRBD1. Germline loops: CDR1 SGHRS, CDR2 YFSETQ. The CDR3 consists of 16 residues. The junction had 7 bases not matched to a gene; V was cut back by 1 base and J by 1 base.

The rearrangement links TRBV16 to TRBJ2-7; possibly TRBD1 for D (6 bases). Trimming shortened V by 4 bases and J by 5 bases, and 12 bases separated the two germline ends. CDR3 size: 13 residues. The germline gives CDR1 KGHSY, CDR2 FQNENV. CDR3 in amino acids: CASSPGGGNEQYF. The CDR3 DNA sequence: TGTGCCAGCAGCCCGGGTGGGGGCAACGAGCAGTACTTC.

The chain recombines TRBV4-1 with TRBJ2-7, with D perhaps assigned TRBD1 or TRBD2 (5 bases each). Germline lookup yields CDR1 MGHRA and CDR2 YSYEKL. This CDR3 is 20 amino acids long. Trimming took 1 base from V and 5 from J, leaving 30 bases between them. The CDR3 loop reads CASSQVLLWGGRGDVDEQYF. For the CDR3, the DNA is TGCGCCAGCAGCCAAGTCCTCCTTTGGGGCGGACGGGGAGATGTTGACGAGCAGTACTTC.

CDR3 residues: CASSQALATMSGEQFF. CDR3 sequence (DNA): TGTGCCAGCAGCCAAGCGTTGGCGACGATGTCCGGTGAGCAGTTCTTC. This chain joins TRBV14 and TRBJ2-1; D is unresolved. Germline assignment: CDR1 SGHDN and CDR2 FVKESK. The CDR3 contains 16 residues. Trimming shortened V by 1 base and J by 9 bases, and 19 bases separated the two germline ends.